Presented here are 13 T cell receptor beta chains from one specimen sequenced in a study of breast tumors, draining lymph nodes, adjacent tissues. MiXCR was run by TCRdb on the multiplex PCR reads, yielding one entry per CDR3 protein. Seen here are about 31,000 distinct CDR3 sequences, over 55% observed once, and the top ten hold approximately 20%. The sequencing input was breast tumor tissue. The source of these receptors is a female donor with breast cancer. Some clones in this sample may be carry-over from other donors' samples.

In this sample, this clonotype turned up once. DNA for the CDR3: TGTGCCAGCAGCTTAAGTAGGGAGGACGGCTATGGCTACACCTTC. The encoded protein is CASSLSREDGYGYTF. The chain carries TRBV7-6 and TRBJ1-2; D is ambiguous. CDR3 length: 15 amino acids. Germline values: CDR1 SGHVS, CDR2 FNYEAQ. Deletions cut 2 bases from V and 4 bases from J, with 14 bases between.

This clonotype has ten or more counts. The CDR3 DNA reads TGTGCCAGCAGAACCCGGGACAGGGGGCCGAATGGCTACACCTTC. Translating it yields CASRTRDRGPNGYTF. The J gene is TRBJ1-2, the V gene TRBV5-6; TRBD1 aligns across 12 bases. The CDR3 loop spans 15 amino acids. J gave up 6 bases and V 5 bases, and 8 bases lay outside the gene matches. Germline lookup yields CDR1 SGHDT and CDR2 YYEEEE.

This clonotype was seen once. The chain is built from TRBV3-1 and TRBJ1-3; TRBD1 aligns across 8 bases. The CDR3 sequence is 15 residues long. The V and J ends lost 4 bases and 4 bases, in that order; junction bases with no gene match: 6. In germline, CDR1 is LGHDT, CDR2 YNNKEL (reference sequence). DNA of the CDR3: TGTGCCAGCAGCCGCTATGACAGGGGCGGAAACACCATATATTTT. This gives the protein CASSRYDRGGNTIYF. The whole variable domain, filled in from reference TRBV3-1 and TRBJ1-3, reads DTAVSQTPKYLVTQMGNDKSIKCEQNLGHDTMYWYKQDSKKFLKIMFSYNNKELIINETVPNRFSPKSPDKAHLNLHINSLELGDSAVYFCASSRYDRGGNTIYFGEGSWLTVV.

This chain uses TRBV20-1 with TRBJ2-1; 11 bases are shared with TRBD2. The trim removed 4 bases at V and 6 bases at J, leaving 5 bases unmatched. The CDR3 runs to 14 residues. The germline V gene has CDR1 DFQATT and CDR2 SNEGSKA (reference sequence). The CDR3 region is CSAMWTSGLNEQFF. CDR3 coding DNA: TGCAGTGCTATGTGGACTAGCGGGCTCAATGAGCAGTTCTTC.

The chain is built from TRBV5-4 and TRBJ1-2; the D is unclear. Germline values: CDR1 SGHNT, CDR2 YYREEE (reference sequence). The V end was cut by 2 bases, the J end by 1 base, with 6 bases between. This CDR3 comprises 13 residues. CDR3: CASSFPDNYGYTF. CDR3 DNA: TGTGCCAGCAGCTTCCCGGATAACTATGGCTACACCTTC.

Remarks on this clonotype: The germline gene is not matched at one end of the junction; a read error may be the cause. The chain recombines TRBV5-1 with TRBJ2-7, with TRBD1 matching 7 bases. Germline V gene data show CDR1 as SGHRS and CDR2 as YFSETQ. CDR3 length: 13 amino acids. The CDR3: CASTTGNSYGQYF. CDR3 sequence (DNA): TGCGCCAGTACGACAGGGAACTCCTACGGGCAGTACTTC. The full variable domain, with the rest looked up from reference TRBV5-1 and TRBJ2-7, is KAGVTQTPRYLIKTRGQQVTLSCSPISGHRSVSWYQQTPGQGLQFLFEYFSETQRNKGNFPGRFSGRQFSNSRSEMNVSTLELGDSALYLCASTTGNSYGQYFGPGTRLTVT.

This chain connects TRBV7-9 to TRBJ1-6, with a possible D match to TRBD1 (6 bases). CDR3 length: 19 amino acids. V was trimmed by 6 bases and J by 9 bases, leaving 30 bases between them. The V gene's germline CDR1 is SEHNR and CDR2 FQNEAQ (reference sequence). CDR3 loop: CASRDSLNYGYAFLSPLHF. The DNA of the CDR3 is TGTGCCAGCAGGGACAGCTTAAACTATGGGTACGCCTTCCTTTCACCCCTCCACTTT.

To note about this clonotype: A clone one base away is much larger, so this may be a read error. J is TRBJ2-6 and V is TRBV6-1; a weak D match, TRBD1 (5 bases). The CDR3 spans 17 residues. Germline V gene lookup returns CDR1 MNHNS and CDR2 SASEGT. CDR3 residues: CASSQALRQSGANVLTF. In DNA form, the CDR3 reads TGTGCCAGCAGTCAAGCGCTTCGACAGTCTGGGGCCAACGTCCTGACTTTC.

This sequence joins TRBV20-1 and TRBJ2-7; 10 bases map to TRBD1. In germline, CDR1 is DFQATT, CDR2 SNEGSKA (reference sequence). The CDR3 contains 12 residues. Here the CDR3 reads CRAGQGAYEQYF. CDR3 nucleotide sequence: TGCAGAGCCGGACAGGGGGCCTACGAGCAGTACTTC.

The chain links TRBV2 to TRBJ2-5; perhaps TRBD1 as D (6 bases). Germline V lookup: CDR1 SNHLY, CDR2 FYNNEI. There are 13 residues in the CDR3. Trimming left V 6 bases short and J 4 bases short, with 12 bases between. CDR3 nucleotide sequence: TGTGCCAGCAGGAGTGGGGGCGGAGAGACCCAGTACTTC. It specifies CASRSGGGETQYF.

This rearrangement joins TRBV7-3 to TRBJ2-2, with 7 bases lining up with TRBD2. The V and J ends lost 1 base and 7 bases, in that order; junction bases with no gene match: 3. The CDR3 runs to 14 residues. CDR1 and CDR2 from the germline V gene are SGHTA and FQGTGA. The CDR3 is CASSLIGGNGELFF. CDR3 nucleotide sequence: TGTGCCAGCAGCTTAATCGGGGGGAACGGGGAGCTGTTTTTT.

This clonotype was seen repeatedly, ten times or more. V usage is TRBV9 and J usage is TRBJ2-5, with 9 bases lining up with TRBD2. From germline, CDR1 is SGDLS and CDR2 YYNGEE. CDR3 size: 17 residues. With V trimmed by 0 bases and J by 2 bases, 8 bases remained unmatched. The CDR3 region has the DNA TGTGCCAGCAGCGTAGGACGATTCAGCGGGGGGCAAGAGACCCAGTACTTC. Amino acid sequence: CASSVGRFSGGQETQYF.

The CDR3 protein is CSVSVRGPTSGRETQYF. Written as DNA, the CDR3 is TGCAGCGTCAGCGTGCGGGGGCCTACTAGCGGGAGAGAGACCCAGTACTTC. This rearrangement joins TRBV29-1 to TRBJ2-5, with 11 bases matching TRBD2. With V trimmed by 6 bases and J by 4 bases, 16 bases remained unmatched. In germline, CDR1 is SQVTM, CDR2 ANQGSEA. This CDR3 is 17 amino acids long.